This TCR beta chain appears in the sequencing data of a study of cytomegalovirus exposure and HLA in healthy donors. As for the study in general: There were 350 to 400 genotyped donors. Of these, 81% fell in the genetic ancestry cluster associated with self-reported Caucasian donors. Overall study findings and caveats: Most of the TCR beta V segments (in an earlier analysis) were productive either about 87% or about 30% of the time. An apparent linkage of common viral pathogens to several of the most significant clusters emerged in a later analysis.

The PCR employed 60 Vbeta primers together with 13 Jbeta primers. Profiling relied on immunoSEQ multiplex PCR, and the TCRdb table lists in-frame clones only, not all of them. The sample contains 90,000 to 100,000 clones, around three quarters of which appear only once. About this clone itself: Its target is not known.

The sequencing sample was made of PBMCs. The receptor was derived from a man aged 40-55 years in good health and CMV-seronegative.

CDR3 amino acids: CSVEMAGINTIYF. The DNA of the CDR3 is TGCAGCGTTGAAATGGCAGGGATCAACACCATATATTTT. The chain links TRBV29-1 to TRBJ1-3; tentatively, D is TRBD1 (5 bases). The germline V gene encodes CDR1 SQVTM and CDR2 ANQGSEA. V was clipped by 2 bases and J by 7 bases, with 12 bases between them. This CDR3 comprises 13 residues. The whole variable domain, filled in from reference TRBV29-1 and TRBJ1-3, reads SAVISQKPSRDICQRGTSLTIQCQVDSQVTMMFWYRQQPGQSLTLIATANQGSEATYESGFVIDKFPISRPNLTFSTLTVSNMSPEDSSIYLCSVEMAGINTIYFGEGSWLTVV.